This section outlines one T cell receptor (beta chain) sequence together with its context. The data were obtained in a study of OX40 agonist ivuxolimab in advanced cancers. V was trimmed by 5 bases and J by 4 bases, leaving 12 bases between them. The CDR3 covers 13 residues. CDR1 is SGHNT, CDR2 YYREEE, per germline (reference sequence). Libraries were prepared by immunoSEQ multiplex PCR; TCRdb keeps only in-frame clonotypes and omits some of them. The sample comprises about 26,000 clones, roughly 79% of which are singletons, and about 23% rests with the top ten. The specimen comprised CD4+ or CD8+ T cells sorted from blood, sampled in a trial of the OX40 agonist ivuxolimab. The rearrangement joins TRBV5-4 to TRBJ2-5, with D possibly being TRBD2 (6 bases). The receptor comes from an adult with an advanced solid tumor such as melanoma, head and neck, liver or kidney cancer. The CDR3 region is CASRIGGAETQYF. The CDR3 nucleotides read TGTGCCAGCAGAATCGGGGGAGCAGAGACCCAGTACTTC. Full variable domain (remainder filled in from reference TRBV5-4 and TRBJ2-5): ETGVTQSPTHLIKTRGQQVTLRCSSQSGHNTVSWYQQALGQGPQFIFQYYREEENGRGNFPPRFSGLQFPNYSSELNVNALELDDSALYLCASRIGGAETQYFGPGTRLLVL.